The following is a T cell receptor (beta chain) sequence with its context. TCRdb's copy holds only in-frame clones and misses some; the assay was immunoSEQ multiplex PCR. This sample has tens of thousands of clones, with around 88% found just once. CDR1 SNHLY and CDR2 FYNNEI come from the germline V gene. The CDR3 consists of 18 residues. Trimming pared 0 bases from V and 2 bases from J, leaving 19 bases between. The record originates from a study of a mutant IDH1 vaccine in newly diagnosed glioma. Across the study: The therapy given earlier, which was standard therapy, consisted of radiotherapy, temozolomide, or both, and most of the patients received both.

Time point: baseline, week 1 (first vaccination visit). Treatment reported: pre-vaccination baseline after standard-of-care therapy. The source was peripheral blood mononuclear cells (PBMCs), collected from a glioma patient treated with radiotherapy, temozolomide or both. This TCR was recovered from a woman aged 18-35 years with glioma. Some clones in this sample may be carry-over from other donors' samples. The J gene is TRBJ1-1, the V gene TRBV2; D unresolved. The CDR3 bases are TGTGCCAGCAGTGAAGCGCTATTATCGGGCAGCTTAAACACTGAAGCTTTCTTT. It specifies CASSEALLSGSLNTEAFF.